This TCR beta chain originates from a study of T-cell reconstitution after alpha-beta-depleted transplantation in children. As regards this clonotype: As yet, its antigen is unknown.

Unique molecular identifiers were used to barcode this TCRbeta library. MiXCR, applied by TCRdb to the PCR reads, yields one record per CDR3 protein. The sample has almost 250,000 distinct CDR3 sequences, roughly 23% seen once. This CDR3 comprises 17 residues. Trimming pared 9 bases from V and 5 bases from J, leaving 23 bases between. Germline lookup yields CDR1 MDHEN and CDR2 SYDVKM. Study-wide points: Reported findings indicate that, about two months after transplant, alpha-beta T cells came from several hundred expanded clones, which were derived from non-depleted graft cells. Surviving recipient T cells and thymic progenitors produced the high day-60 TCRbeta diversity seen in some patients.

This sequence originates from a girl aged 2 to 10 with Fanconi anemia, due to receive a stem cell transplant. This material consisted of PBMCs, taken before TCRalphabeta/CD19-depleted stem cell transplant. The V call is TRBV28, the J call TRBJ1-6; perhaps TRBD1 as D (6 bases). The chain's CDR3 is CASEDSQIEWDNSPLHF. The CDR3 DNA reads TGTGCCAGTGAGGACAGTCAAATTGAGTGGGATAATTCACCCCTCCACTTT.